The 20 T cell receptor beta chains in this list originate from one sample, sequenced in a study of cytotoxic CD8 clonotypes in ibrutinib-treated CLL. Sequenced by immunoSEQ multiplex PCR; TCRdb stores in-frame clones only, minus some. The sample records tens of thousands of clones, about nine tenths being singletons. Sequenced here: PBMCs, sampled after 12 months of ibrutinib treatment. Source of these receptors: a human donor with chronic lymphocytic leukemia.

This chain uses TRBV19 with TRBJ1-5, with D maybe TRBD1 (5 bases). Germline lookup yields CDR1 LNHDA and CDR2 SQIVND (reference sequence). The CDR3 runs 16 residues. V was pared by 3 bases and J by 2 bases, with 14 bases between. CDR3 sequence reads: CASSIGWGRGNQPQHF. The DNA of the CDR3 is TGTGCCAGTAGTATCGGGTGGGGACGGGGCAATCAGCCCCAGCATTTT.

Comments on this clone: This same CDR3 is encoded by further DNA sequences in the sample. This chain connects TRBV30 to TRBJ2-7; weak D call: TRBD2 (6 bases). V shed 0 bases and J shed 5 bases, with 17 bases lying between them. CDR3 length: 15 residues. Germline V CDR1 and CDR2: GTSNPN, SVGIG (reference sequence). CDR3 amino acids: CAWSVPGGRGHEQYF. For the CDR3, the DNA is TGTGCCTGGAGTGTACCCGGCGGGCGGGGCCACGAGCAGTACTTC.

The rearrangement links TRBV4-2 to TRBJ2-7, with 9 nucleotides matching TRBD1. V trimming: 0 bases; J trimming: 2 bases; junction bases outside the gene matches: 5. CDR1 is LGHNA and CDR2 is YNFKEQ in the germline V gene. The CDR3 sequence is 16 residues long. The CDR3 coding sequence is TGTGCCAGCAGCCAAGACCGGGACAGGGTCCCCTACGAGCAGTACTTC. Encoded protein: CASSQDRDRVPYEQYF.

The genes are TRBV5-8 and TRBJ2-1, with 7 bases matching TRBD2. V was pared by 1 base and J by 7 bases, with 8 bases of the junction left unmatched. From germline, CDR1 is SGHTS and CDR2 YDEGEE. The CDR3 contains 15 residues. The CDR3 DNA sequence: TGTGCCAGCAGCTTGAGGGGAGGGCTTTTGAATGAGCAGTTCTTC. It encodes CASSLRGGLLNEQFF.

The chain carries TRBV7-3 and TRBJ1-1, with TRBD1 identical over 9 bases. The germline V gene encodes CDR1 SGHTA and CDR2 FQGTGA. This CDR3 has 16 amino acids. V trimming: 1 base; J trimming: 4 bases; junction bases outside the gene matches: 7. The DNA for the CDR3 is TGTGCCAGCAGCTTAAGAGACGGACAGGGGCCCACTGAAGCTTTCTTT. Its protein is CASSLRDGQGPTEAFF.

This clone was detected many times. The chain employs TRBV15 and TRBJ1-1; no firm D call. This CDR3 is 12 amino acids long. V lost 0 bases and J 9 bases, leaving 8 bases between the germline ends. Germline V gene data show CDR1 as LNHNV and CDR2 as YYDKDF (reference sequence). This CDR3 reads CATSREHEKAFF. The DNA of the CDR3 is TGTGCCACCAGCAGAGAGCACGAGAAAGCTTTCTTT.

This chain links TRBV5-1 with TRBJ2-1; TRBD1 agrees at 9 bases. Trimming cost V 3 bases and J 8 bases; bases outside gene matches: 6. The germline gives CDR1 SGHRS, CDR2 YFSETQ. CDR3 length: 14 amino acids. DNA for the CDR3: TGCGCCAGCAGCTGGGACAGGGTTATCGATGAGCAGTTCTTC. As protein: CASSWDRVIDEQFF.

The V call is TRBV5-4, the J call TRBJ2-7; TRBD1 matches 7 bases. V was pared by 0 bases and J by 6 bases, with 6 bases of the junction left unmatched. Germline CDR1 reads SGHNT; CDR2 reads YYREEE (reference sequence). The CDR3 spans 14 residues. The CDR3 reads CASSLDRGFGEQYF. CDR3 sequence (DNA): TGTGCCAGCAGCTTGGACAGGGGATTTGGCGAGCAGTACTTC.

The J gene is TRBJ2-7, the V gene TRBV11-1; 7 nucleotides line up with TRBD1. CDR3 length equals 14 residues. CDR1 and CDR2 (germline): SGHAT, FQDESV (reference sequence). V lost 5 bases, J lost 3 bases, and 7 bases stayed unmatched. As DNA, the CDR3 is TGTGCCAGCAGCCCGCCCCGGGACAGCTACGAGCAGTACTTC. Translated, it gives CASSPPRDSYEQYF.

The CDR3 here is CASSIKPEPSYEQYF. The DNA for the CDR3 is TGTGCCAGTAGTATAAAACCGGAGCCCTCCTACGAGCAGTACTTC. J is TRBJ2-7 and V is TRBV19; D gene uncertain. This CDR3 contains 15 residues. The ends were cut back, 2 bases at V and 0 bases at J, with 11 bases in the middle. Germline V gene sequence: CDR1 LNHDA, CDR2 SQIVND (reference sequence). The whole variable domain, filled in from reference TRBV19 and TRBJ2-7, reads DGGITQSPKYLFRKEGQNVTLSCEQNLNHDAMYWYRQDPGQGLRLIYYSQIVNDFQKGDIAEGYSVSREKKESFPLTVTSAQKNPTAFYLCASSIKPEPSYEQYFGPGTRLTVT.

This clone is a singleton in its sample. This chain connects TRBV5-1 to TRBJ2-7; 11 bases are shared with TRBD2. The CDR3 is made up of 15 amino acids. Germline V gene sequence: CDR1 SGHRS, CDR2 YFSETQ. The V gene end was trimmed by 0 bases and the J gene end by 7 bases; junction bases not matched to a gene: 6. The CDR3 DNA reads as TGCGCCAGCAGCTTGGTGGGTAGCGGGAGGGAAGAGCAGTACTTC. Translated, it gives CASSLVGSGREEQYF.

This chain joins TRBV7-3 and TRBJ2-7, with D possibly being TRBD1 or TRBD2 (6 bases each). Germline lookup yields CDR1 SGHTA and CDR2 FQGTGA. V was cut by 6 bases and J by 1 base, with 16 bases left in between. The CDR3 covers 15 residues. As DNA, the CDR3 is TGTGCCAGCAGTTTGGGGGCTAGCGTGTCCTACGAGCAGTACTTC. Its protein is CASSLGASVSYEQYF.

This sequence joins TRBV9 and TRBJ1-1; D uncertain. The CDR3 spans 15 residues. Trimming took off 4 bases at V and 7 bases at J, with 20 bases between the two ends. Germline V gene data show CDR1 as SGDLS and CDR2 as YYNGEE. The CDR3 nucleotides read TGTGCCAGCAGCCCCGTCCGAACACCCTCTGGTGAAGCTTTCTTT. It translates to CASSPVRTPSGEAFF.

The chain couples TRBV9 to TRBJ2-1; the D gene could be TRBD1 or TRBD2 (5 bases each). CDR1 and CDR2 from the germline V gene are SGDLS and YYNGEE. The CDR3 is 13 amino acids. Trimming removed 4 bases from V and 10 bases from J, with 15 bases in between. The CDR3 DNA reads as TGTGCCAGCAGCCCCGGGACCTTTTTGGAGCAGTTCTTC. It encodes CASSPGTFLEQFF.

The sample holds one count of this clone. The rearrangement joins TRBV10-3 to TRBJ2-7; 13 bases match TRBD2. J was trimmed by 3 bases and V by 5 bases; bases with no gene match: 4. Germline CDR1 reads ENHRY; CDR2 reads SYGVKD. There are 15 residues in the CDR3. CDR3 DNA sequence: TGTGCCATCAGTACCGGGACTAGCGGGATCTACGAGCAGTACTTC. Its protein is CAISTGTSGIYEQYF.

The chain employs TRBV27 and TRBJ1-5; TRBD1 aligns across 8 bases. Germline values: CDR1 MNHEY, CDR2 SMNVEV (reference sequence). After removal of 6 bases from V and 2 bases from J, the junction contained 9 bases not matched to a gene. This CDR3 contains 16 residues. In DNA, the CDR3 is TGTGCCAGCAGATTAACAGGGGGGGGTGGCAATCAGCCCCAGCATTTT. Translation: CASRLTGGGGNQPQHF.

The CDR3 sequence is CAWSGSNQPQHF. In DNA form, the CDR3 reads TGTGCCTGGAGTGGGAGCAATCAGCCCCAGCATTTT. The chain is built from TRBV30 and TRBJ1-5; D gene uncertain. V was pared by 1 base and J by 1 base, with 2 bases between. The CDR3 has 12 residues. The germline CDR1 and CDR2 sequences are GTSNPN and SVGIG (reference sequence).

Regarding this clone: Mismatch with germline at one junction end may stem from a read error. The chain links TRBV7-7 to TRBJ1-4, with 10 bases identical to TRBD1. Germline values: CDR1 SSHAT, CDR2 FNYEAQ (reference sequence). The CDR3 extends over 15 amino acids. The CDR3 here is CASSLGTGADEKLFF. The CDR3 nucleotides read TGTGCTAGCAGCTTAGGGACAGGGGCAGATGAAAAACTGTTTTTT.

This chain links TRBV5-4 with TRBJ2-1; 8 bases fit TRBD1. This CDR3 contains 15 residues. Germline V gives CDR1 SGHNT, CDR2 YYREEE (reference sequence). Germline trimming cut 4 bases from V and 1 base from J; bases unmatched to any gene: 4. CDR3 DNA: TGTGCCAGCAGCCTGGGACAGGAGTCCTACAATGAGCAGTTCTTC. Its protein is CASSLGQESYNEQFF. Full variable domain (remainder filled in from reference TRBV5-4 and TRBJ2-1): ETGVTQSPTHLIKTRGQQVTLRCSSQSGHNTVSWYQQALGQGPQFIFQYYREEENGRGNFPPRFSGLQFPNYSSELNVNALELDDSALYLCASSLGQESYNEQFFGPGTRLTVL.

The chain links TRBV5-1 to TRBJ2-7; 10 bases map to TRBD2. The CDR3 spans 17 residues. J was trimmed by 4 bases and V by 4 bases; bases with no gene match: 14. CDR1 is SGHRS, CDR2 YFSETQ, per germline. The CDR3 reads CASSPGASGRSAYEQYF. The CDR3 DNA sequence: TGCGCCAGCAGCCCGGGGGCTAGCGGGAGATCGGCTTACGAGCAGTACTTC. Full variable domain (missing parts from reference TRBV5-1 and TRBJ2-7): KAGVTQTPRYLIKTRGQQVTLSCSPISGHRSVSWYQQTPGQGLQFLFEYFSETQRNKGNFPGRFSGRQFSNSRSEMNVSTLELGDSALYLCASSPGASGRSAYEQYFGPGTRLTVT.